This T cell receptor beta chain emerged from a study of shared clonotypes between healthy human individuals. Per the germline V gene, CDR1 is KGHSH and CDR2 is LQKENI. Losses at the gene ends were 3 bases for V and 4 bases for J; bases not matched to a gene: 4. There are 15 residues in the CDR3. Clones were sequenced by immunoSEQ multiplex PCR, and TCRdb holds only the in-frame ones, with some missing. Of some 2,100,000 clones in the sample, approximately 96% were seen once. The sample taken for sequencing was naive CD4+ T cells sorted from blood. Subset denoted: CD45RA+ positively selected. V gene TRBV18 combines with J gene TRBJ1-3, with 9 nucleotides matching TRBD1. The receptor was isolated from a man younger than 30 in good health. Here the CDR3 reads CASSPGQGLGNTIYF. CDR3 DNA: TGTGCCAGCTCACCGGGACAGGGACTGGGAAACACCATATATTTT.